This T cell receptor beta chain derives from a study of cytomegalovirus exposure and HLA in healthy donors. Study conclusions and caveats: The likely explanation for a cluster of highly shared sequence variants was sequencing artifact.

As for this clone: Antigen unknown.

60 Vbeta and 13 Jbeta primers were used in PCR. Using immunoSEQ multiplex PCR, the repertoire was profiled, and TCRdb retains in-frame clones only, with some absent. The profile shows fewer than 200,000 clones, approximately 81% of them singletons. V gave up 2 bases and J gave up 10 bases; unmatched junction bases: 10. CDR3 length: 15 residues. The V gene's germline CDR1 is SGHTA and CDR2 FQGNSA. The chain uses TRBV7-2 and TRBJ2-4, with TRBD1 matching 8 bases. This receptor was identified in a male donor in good health and CMV-seronegative. The sample taken for sequencing was PBMCs. The CDR3 loop reads CASSLPGQVGPIQYF. The CDR3, as DNA: TGTGCCAGCAGCTTACCGGGACAGGTTGGACCTATTCAGTACTTC.